This T cell receptor beta chain comes out of a study of blood T cell repertoires in COVID-19. Germline values: CDR1 MNHEY, CDR2 SVGAGI. This CDR3 comprises 14 residues. The V and J ends lost 8 bases and 3 bases, in that order; junction bases with no gene match: 8. Produced via immunoSEQ multiplex PCR; TCRdb's table is partial and in-frame only. The data hold 23,000 or so clones, with around 94% observed a single time. The chain couples TRBV6-5 to TRBJ1-1; 8 bases map to TRBD1. What was sequenced was peripheral blood. The receptor was derived from a woman aged 45-60 years with active COVID-19. The CDR3 is CASGRDRLHTEAFF. Written as DNA, the CDR3 is TGTGCCAGCGGCCGGGACAGGCTACACACTGAAGCTTTCTTT.